One sample yielded the 19 T cell receptor beta chains listed below, sequenced in a study of T cell changes during pregnancy in multiple sclerosis. Using immunoSEQ multiplex PCR, the repertoire was profiled, and TCRdb retains in-frame clones only, with some absent. Of 30,000 to 35,000 clones in the sample, around 90% were seen once. The sample here was CD4+ T cells from peripheral blood mononuclear cells, taken in the third trimester of pregnancy. The receptor set was obtained from a female donor in good health, enrolled as a control in a pregnancy study.

This rearrangement joins TRBV6-5 to TRBJ2-7; D may be TRBD2 (5 bases). Trimming pared 4 bases from V and 0 bases from J, leaving 10 bases between. Germline values: CDR1 MNHEY, CDR2 SVGAGI. This CDR3 spans 14 amino acids. Here the CDR3 reads CASSSGRGSYEQYF. CDR3 DNA: TGTGCCAGCAGTTCCGGACGGGGCTCCTACGAGCAGTACTTC.

The V call is TRBV28, the J call TRBJ2-5; no clear D gene. CDR1 is MDHEN and CDR2 is SYDVKM in the germline V gene. CDR3 length: 15 amino acids. The V end lost 7 bases, the J end lost 2 bases, and 17 bases lay between the germline ends. CDR3 nucleotide sequence: TGTGCCAGCATCCCCGTTGGGCACAAACAAGAGACCCAGTACTTC. This sequence encodes CASIPVGHKQETQYF.

This clone was seen a single time. V and J are TRBV6-1 and TRBJ2-3, with D possibly TRBD2 on 5 matching bases. Germline CDR1 MNHNS, CDR2 SASEGT. The V end was cut by 6 bases, the J end by 4 bases, with 17 bases between. There are 15 residues in the CDR3. CDR3 residues: CASSDVAMGADTQYF. The CDR3 bases are TGTGCCAGCAGCGACGTGGCCATGGGAGCAGATACGCAGTATTTT.

This clone appeared once. J is TRBJ2-5 and V is TRBV2; no reliable D call. The CDR3 consists of 11 residues. V was cut by 6 bases and J by 2 bases, with 4 bases left in between. The germline V gene has CDR1 SNHLY and CDR2 FYNNEI. The CDR3, as DNA: TGTGCCAGCAGCCCTCAAGAGACCCAGTACTTC. Protein: CASSPQETQYF.

This clone was seen a few times. The chain uses TRBV9 and TRBJ1-1, with D hard to call. The V end lost 3 bases, the J end lost 2 bases, and 8 bases lay between the germline ends. The CDR3 totals 13 residues. Germline loops: CDR1 SGDLS, CDR2 YYNGEE. The CDR3 region has the DNA TGTGCCAGCAGCGGAGCCCGAAACACTGAAGCTTTCTTT. Protein: CASSGARNTEAFF.

DNA for the CDR3: TGTGCCAGCAGCTCTGGCGGGGGGGCGGGCACCGGGGAGCTGTTTTTT. It codes for CASSSGGGAGTGELFF. The chain uses TRBV11-2 and TRBJ2-2; 9 bases fit TRBD2. Trimming took 4 bases from V and 4 from J; bases not matched to a gene: 7. The CDR3 runs 16 residues. The germline gives CDR1 SGHAT, CDR2 FQNNGV.

This rearrangement joins TRBV6-6 to TRBJ2-1; TRBD2 aligns across 14 bases. The germline CDR1 and CDR2 sequences are MNHNY and SVGAGI (reference sequence). The CDR3 is 16 residues long. V was clipped by 7 bases and J by 7 bases; unmatched bases: 9. CDR3 protein: CASTTRLAGGPNEQFF. The CDR3 DNA sequence: TGTGCCAGCACCACGAGACTAGCGGGAGGGCCAAATGAGCAGTTCTTC.

The CDR3 reads CASSLAGQGSAGANVLTF. In DNA form, the CDR3 reads TGTGCCAGCAGCTTAGCCGGACAGGGTAGCGCTGGGGCCAACGTCCTGACTTTC. J is TRBJ2-6 and V is TRBV11-2; 8 bases line up with TRBD1. The V and J ends lost 1 base and 2 bases, in that order; junction bases with no gene match: 7. The CDR3 runs to 18 residues. In germline, CDR1 is SGHAT, CDR2 FQNNGV.

This clone was picked up one time. V usage is TRBV19 and J usage is TRBJ2-3; no firm D call. Germline V gene lookup returns CDR1 LNHDA and CDR2 SQIVND (reference sequence). This CDR3 is 14 amino acids long. The V end was cut by 3 bases, the J end by 2 bases, with 9 bases between. The CDR3 spells CASSMGRNTDTQYF. The CDR3 nucleotides read TGTGCCAGTAGTATGGGCCGGAACACAGATACGCAGTATTTT.

This sequence joins TRBV18 and TRBJ1-1, with D possibly TRBD1 on 6 matching bases. Germline CDR1 reads KGHSH; CDR2 reads LQKENI. The CDR3 has 14 amino acids. V lost 2 bases and J 3 bases, leaving 10 bases between the germline ends. This chain's CDR3 is CASSPETGYTEAFF. CDR3 nucleotide sequence: TGTGCCAGCTCACCAGAGACAGGTTACACTGAAGCTTTCTTT.

The rearrangement links TRBV5-1 to TRBJ2-5; 8 nucleotides align to TRBD2. CDR1 SGHRS and CDR2 YFSETQ come from the germline V gene. V was clipped by 2 bases and J by 5 bases; unmatched bases: 8. The CDR3 runs to 15 residues. The CDR3 protein is CASSLAGVGEETQYF. CDR3 in DNA: TGCGCCAGCAGCTTAGCGGGAGTAGGGGAGGAGACCCAGTACTTC. Full variable domain (outside the CDR3, taken from reference TRBV5-1 and TRBJ2-5): KAGVTQTPRYLIKTRGQQVTLSCSPISGHRSVSWYQQTPGQGLQFLFEYFSETQRNKGNFPGRFSGRQFSNSRSEMNVSTLELGDSALYLCASSLAGVGEETQYFGPGTRLLVL.

CDR3 DNA: TGTGCCAGCAGCTTACAGACAGATTACGAGCAGTACTTC. Its protein product is CASSLQTDYEQYF. This rearrangement joins TRBV7-2 to TRBJ2-7, with a weak D call TRBD1 (5 bases). The CDR3 is made up of 13 amino acids. Germline V gives CDR1 SGHTA, CDR2 FQGNSA. V was cut by 2 bases and J by 4 bases, with 9 bases left in between.

The V and J genes are TRBV4-1 and TRBJ2-1, with 7 positions matching TRBD2. CDR1 and CDR2 (germline): MGHRA, YSYEKL. V dropped 3 bases and J dropped 6; count of bases not matched to a gene: 5. CDR3 length: 14 residues. The CDR3 protein is CASSHHLAVNEQFF. The CDR3 nucleotides read TGCGCCAGCAGCCACCATCTAGCGGTCAATGAGCAGTTCTTC.

The CDR3 bases are TGTGCCAGCAGCGTTTTGACAGGTGGTGGGACCCAGTACTTC. It yields the protein CASSVLTGGGTQYF. V is TRBV9 and J is TRBJ2-5; D might be TRBD1 (6 bases). The CDR3 is 14 residues long. The germline gives CDR1 SGDLS, CDR2 YYNGEE. V was cut by 2 bases and J by 7 bases, with 15 bases left in between.

This chain uses TRBV18 with TRBJ2-3; TRBD2 aligns across 8 bases. The CDR3 loop spans 16 amino acids. Unmatched junction bases numbered 11, after V lost 5 bases and J lost 4 bases. Per the germline V gene, CDR1 is KGHSH and CDR2 is LQKENI. This CDR3 is CASSVSRAGGPDTQYF. The CDR3, as DNA: TGTGCCAGCTCAGTTTCTAGGGCGGGAGGCCCAGATACGCAGTATTTT.

This chain links TRBV7-9 with TRBJ2-3, with TRBD2 identical over 13 bases. The CDR3 runs to 16 residues. V shed 7 bases and J 6 bases; nucleotides not matched to a gene: 10. Germline values: CDR1 SEHNR, CDR2 FQNEAQ (reference sequence). The CDR3 loop reads CASTTRTSGGRDTQYF. CDR3 sequence (DNA): TGTGCCAGCACCACCCGGACTAGCGGGGGTCGGGATACGCAGTATTTT. Looking up the rest from reference TRBV7-9 and TRBJ2-3 gives the full variable domain: DTGVSQNPRHKITKRGQNVTFRCDPISEHNRLYWYRQTLGQGPEFLTYFQNEAQLEKSRLLSDRFSAERPKGSFSTLEIQRTEQGDSAMYLCASTTRTSGGRDTQYFGPGTRLTVL.

In this sample, this clone turned up once. This chain's CDR3 is CASSPAGRGRGNTEAFF. Written as DNA, the CDR3 is TGTGCCAGTAGTCCCGCCGGCAGGGGGCGAGGGAACACTGAAGCTTTCTTT. V gene TRBV19 combines with J gene TRBJ1-1; 8 bases match TRBD1. The CDR3 spans 17 residues. Per the germline V gene, CDR1 is LNHDA and CDR2 is SQIVND (reference sequence). V lost 5 bases, J lost 1 base, and 12 bases stayed unmatched. Full variable domain (missing parts from reference TRBV19 and TRBJ1-1): DGGITQSPKYLFRKEGQNVTLSCEQNLNHDAMYWYRQDPGQGLRLIYYSQIVNDFQKGDIAEGYSVSREKKESFPLTVTSAQKNPTAFYLCASSPAGRGRGNTEAFFGQGTRLTVV.

This chain links TRBV12-1 with TRBJ1-2; the D call in the table, TRBD1, was not verified against the DNA. TRBV12-1 is assigned pseudogene status. The CDR3 contains 12 residues. The CDR3 DNA follows: TGTGCCAGCAGCATAAGACAGGGATCCCCGGCCTTC. As protein: CASSIRQGSPAF.

The rearrangement uses TRBV5-1 and TRBJ2-3; 9 nucleotides match TRBD1. The length of the CDR3 is 15 residues. V lost 4 bases, J lost 5 bases, and 8 bases stayed unmatched. Per the germline V gene, CDR1 is SGHRS and CDR2 is YFSETQ. The CDR3 region has the DNA TGCGCCAGCAGCCCGGGACAGGGAGCTGTAGATACGCAGTATTTT. Protein: CASSPGQGAVDTQYF.